A selection of T cell receptor beta chains follows, all from one sample in a study of blood T cell repertoires in COVID-19. Measured with immunoSEQ multiplex PCR; TCRdb has only the in-frame clones, and not every one. The repertoire includes 150,000 or so clones, roughly 84% of them detected once, and 15% to 20% sits in the top ten. Sequencing used PBMCs or T cells enriched from blood (not recorded which). These TCRs come from a man aged 55-75 years who had recovered from COVID-19. CDR3s include the opening cysteine and the closing phenylalanine or tryptophan. Each record gives: D gene, J gene, V gene, clone size, CDR3 protein, CDR3 DNA. The D gene is left open where the match is weak. Not every row has a clone size; where given, it reads once, few, many or a size class.

-,TRBJ2-1,TRBV3-1/TRBV3-2,-,CASSQGGRFDEQFF,TGTGCCAGCAGCCAAGGCGGGCGTTTCGATGAGCAGTTCTTC
-,TRBJ1-1,TRBV6-6,-,CASTPSTDRTEAFF,TGTGCCAGCACCCCAAGTACCGACAGGACTGAAGCTTTCTTT
TRBD1,TRBJ2-7,TRBV5-5,-,CASNPTDYRGEQYF,TGTGCCAGCAACCCTACCGACTACAGGGGCGAGCAGTACTTC
TRBD1,TRBJ1-5,TRBV19,-,CASSTTGGRDQPQHF,TGTGCCAGTAGCACCACAGGGGGCAGGGATCAGCCCCAGCATTTT
-,TRBJ2-7,TRBV11-3,few,CASSLDPRGLAEQYF,TGTGCCAGCAGCTTAGACCCCCGCGGCCTCGCCGAGCAGTACTTC
-,TRBJ2-5,TRBV18,-,CASSPSSETQYF,TGTGCCAGCTCACCGTCATCAGAGACCCAGTACTTC
-,TRBJ1-4,TRBV7-9,-,CASSQGRSGEKLFF,TGTGCCAGCAGCCAAGGAAGAAGCGGGGAAAAACTGTTTTTT
TRBD1,TRBJ2-5,TRBV24-1,-,CATSGPSRDREETQYF,TGTGCCACCAGTGGACCGTCCCGGGACAGGGAAGAGACCCAGTACTTC
TRBD2,TRBJ2-1,TRBV20-1,-,CSPSGSTAQFF,TGCAGTCCTAGCGGGAGTACCGCACAGTTCTTC
TRBD1,TRBJ1-5,TRBV4-2,-,CASSQASRDRGNQPQHF,TGTGCCAGCAGCCAGGCCTCCCGGGACAGGGGCAATCAGCCCCAGCATTTT
-,TRBJ2-1,TRBV7-7,-,CASSPDRYNEQFF,TGTGCCAGCAGCCCGGACAGATACAATGAGCAGTTCTTC
TRBD1,TRBJ1-5,TRBV10-3,-,CAISDIQGNSNQPQHF,TGTGCCATCAGTGACATACAGGGGAATAGCAATCAGCCCCAGCATTTT
TRBD2,TRBJ2-1,TRBV27,-,CASSLYPGLVKDEQFF,TGTGCCAGCAGTTTATATCCGGGACTAGTGAAGGATGAGCAGTTCTTC
TRBD2,TRBJ2-1,TRBV7-9,-,CASSSSSGTSVYNEQFF,TGTGCCAGCAGCTCCTCATCCGGGACTAGCGTCTACAATGAGCAGTTCTTC
-,TRBJ2-7,TRBV7-9,-,CASSSSPGEQYF,TGTGCCAGCAGCTCCAGTCCGGGCGAGCAGTACTTC
TRBD1,TRBJ2-1,TRBV6-5,-,CASSYGTGAIDEQFF,TGTGCCAGCAGTTATGGGACAGGGGCGATTGATGAGCAGTTCTTC
TRBD1,TRBJ2-1,TRBV19,-,CASRGDRGVVNEQFF,TGTGCCAGTAGAGGCGACAGGGGGGTCGTCAATGAGCAGTTCTTC
-,TRBJ2-7,TRBV7-9,-,CASSRTVYEQYF,TGTGCCAGCAGCCGGACAGTCTACGAGCAGTACTTC
TRBD2,TRBJ2-1,TRBV28,-,CASTDASGRINEQFF,TGTGCCAGCACCGACGCTAGCGGGAGGATCAATGAGCAGTTCTTC
TRBD2,TRBJ2-3,TRBV6-1,-,CASSETASGSGYTQYF,TGTGCCAGCAGTGAAACGGCTAGCGGGAGTGGGTATACGCAGTATTTT
-,TRBJ1-1,TRBV7-9,-,CASSLTWTDEAFF,TGTGCCAGCAGCCTTACCTGGACTGACGAAGCTTTCTTT
TRBD2,TRBJ2-1,TRBV12-3/TRBV12-4,-,CASSFGGSNEQFF,TGTGCCAGCAGTTTTGGCGGGAGCAATGAGCAGTTCTTC
TRBD1,TRBJ1-5,TRBV7-2,once,CASSRTGQGTNQPQHF,TGTGCCAGCAGCCGGACGGGACAGGGGACCAATCAGCCCCAGCATTTT
-,TRBJ1-2,TRBV28,-,CASTSSGANYGYTF,TGTGCCAGCACCTCAAGCGGGGCTAACTATGGCTACACCTTC
TRBD1,TRBJ1-2,TRBV5-8,-,CASSLGDRGDYGYTF,TGTGCCAGCAGCTTGGGGGACAGGGGCGACTATGGCTACACCTTC
TRBD2,TRBJ2-7,TRBV19,-,CASSRASGNYEQYF,TGTGCCAGTAGTCGGGCTAGCGGGAACTACGAGCAGTACTTC
TRBD2,TRBJ2-3,TRBV7-2,-,CASSSGLAGGQDTQYF,TGTGCCAGCAGCTCCGGACTAGCGGGGGGGCAAGATACGCAGTATTTT
TRBD2,TRBJ2-7,TRBV27,-,CASSIRTSGRSSYEQYF,TGTGCCAGCAGTATCCGGACTAGCGGGAGAAGCTCCTACGAGCAGTACTTC
-,TRBJ2-1,TRBV10-3,-,CAISDSDQYNEQFF,TGTGCCATCAGTGATAGCGACCAGTACAATGAGCAGTTCTTC
-,TRBJ1-4,TRBV19,-,CASSIAGEREKLFF,TGTGCCAGTAGTATCGCGGGGGAGAGGGAAAAACTGTTTTTT
-,TRBJ2-2,TRBV30,-,CAWSADGKAAGELFF,TGTGCCTGGAGTGCGGATGGCAAGGCGGCCGGGGAGCTGTTTTTT
-,TRBJ1-3,TRBV6-5,once,CASYMGSSGNTIYF,TGTGCCAGCTACATGGGCAGCTCTGGAAACACCATATATTTT
TRBD2,TRBJ2-3,TRBV5-6,-,CASSTYSGSRGDTQYF,TGTGCCAGCAGTACCTATAGCGGGAGTAGGGGAGATACGCAGTATTTT
TRBD2,TRBJ2-2,TRBV10-3,-,CAISLIGLAGDQGTGELFF,TGTGCCATCAGTCTTATCGGACTAGCGGGAGATCAAGGAACCGGGGAGCTGTTTTTT
-,TRBJ2-7,TRBV2,few,CASSFIYEQYF,TGTGCCAGCAGTTTTATTTACGAGCAGTACTTC
-,TRBJ1-6,TRBV7-6,-,CASSLVGGNSPLHF,TGTGCCAGCAGCTTAGTCGGGGGGAATTCACCCCTCCACTTT
-,TRBJ2-1,TRBV3-1/TRBV3-2,-,CASSPDRYNEQFF,TGTGCCAGCAGCCCAGACAGGTACAATGAGCAGTTCTTC
-,TRBJ1-5,TRBV3-1/TRBV3-2,-,CASSQGGQPQHF,TGTGCCAGCAGCCAAGGAGGTCAGCCCCAGCATTTT
TRBD2,TRBJ2-1,TRBV2,-,CASSERGLATYNEQFF,TGTGCCAGCAGTGAAAGAGGACTAGCGACATACAATGAGCAGTTCTTC
-,TRBJ2-7,TRBV5-1,-,CASSGGFYEQYF,TGCGCCAGCAGCGGGGGGTTCTACGAGCAGTACTTC
TRBD1,TRBJ2-1,TRBV7-3,few,CASSFGQGEYNEQFF,TGTGCCAGCAGCTTCGGACAGGGAGAATACAATGAGCAGTTCTTC
TRBD1,TRBJ1-1,TRBV9,-,CASSVGPPSGTGTTEAFF,TGTGCCAGCAGCGTAGGTCCCCCTTCCGGGACAGGGACCACTGAAGCTTTCTTT
-,TRBJ2-2,TRBV19,-,CASSIDPPSQWGVFPGELFF,TGTGCCAGTAGTATAGATCCCCCCTCCCAATGGGGCGTATTTCCCGGGGAGCTGTTTTTT
TRBD1,TRBJ1-3,TRBV6-5,-,CASSSPGDSSGNTIYF,TGTGCCAGCAGTTCCCCTGGGGACAGCTCTGGAAACACCATATATTTT
-,TRBJ2-4,TRBV7-2,-,CASRVTEVSKNIQYF,TGTGCCAGCAGAGTGACAGAGGTATCGAAAAACATTCAGTACTTC
TRBD1,TRBJ2-3,TRBV14,once,CASSHGRGQGTDTQYF,TGTGCCAGCAGCCACGGCAGGGGACAGGGTACAGATACGCAGTATTTT
TRBD2,TRBJ2-3,TRBV7-9,-,CASSDRTSGTSTDTQYF,TGTGCCAGCAGCGACCGGACTAGCGGGACTAGCACAGATACGCAGTATTTT
TRBD2,TRBJ2-7,TRBV5-1,-,CASKRGDPSVEQYF,TGCGCCAGCAAGCGGGGGGATCCTAGTGTCGAGCAGTACTTC
-,TRBJ1-6,TRBV28,-,CASITVNDNSPLHF,TGTGCCAGTATAACGGTGAACGATAATTCACCCCTCCACTTT
TRBD1,TRBJ1-1,TRBV25-1,few,CASSPTGGGNTEAFF,TGTGCCAGCAGTCCCACAGGGGGCGGCAACACTGAAGCTTTCTTT
-,TRBJ1-2,TRBV5-5,-,CASSLASQNYGYTF,TGTGCCAGCAGCTTGGCCTCACAGAACTATGGCTACACCTTC
TRBD1,TRBJ2-2,TRBV5-1,-,CASSLGQGSTGELFF,TGCGCCAGCAGCCTGGGACAGGGGAGCACCGGGGAGCTGTTTTTT
-,TRBJ2-7,TRBV20-1,few,CSATQGREQYF,TGCAGTGCAACCCAGGGGAGAGAGCAGTACTTC